This section outlines one T cell receptor beta chain sequence together with its context. The target antigen is unknown. Method: immunoSEQ multiplex PCR; TCRdb's copy keeps in-frame clones and lacks some. The repertoire has about 2.4 million clones, around nine tenths of them found once; the top ten carry 0.13% to 0.15%. This sample was taken from a study of shared clonotypes between healthy human individuals. Overall study findings and caveats: It was anticipated that sequencing depth would influence how many clonotypes donors shared.

Germline V CDR1 and CDR2: MNHNS, SASEGT. Trimming took 6 bases from V and 3 from J; bases not matched to a gene: 8. This CDR3 is 15 amino acids long. Donation came from healthy HIV-negative adults that had no recent acute infections or vaccinations. CD4+ cell separation produced CD45RA+ naive and CD45RA-negative memory subsets. This chain uses TRBV6-1 with TRBJ2-7, with 10 bases fitting TRBD1. The receptor was derived from a man aged 18 to 30 in good health. Sequenced sample: naive CD4+ T cells sorted from blood. As for subset: CD45RA+ positively selected. The CDR3 region is CASRRTGGRFYEQYF. The DNA of the CDR3 is TGTGCCAGCAGGAGGACAGGGGGAAGGTTCTACGAGCAGTACTTC.